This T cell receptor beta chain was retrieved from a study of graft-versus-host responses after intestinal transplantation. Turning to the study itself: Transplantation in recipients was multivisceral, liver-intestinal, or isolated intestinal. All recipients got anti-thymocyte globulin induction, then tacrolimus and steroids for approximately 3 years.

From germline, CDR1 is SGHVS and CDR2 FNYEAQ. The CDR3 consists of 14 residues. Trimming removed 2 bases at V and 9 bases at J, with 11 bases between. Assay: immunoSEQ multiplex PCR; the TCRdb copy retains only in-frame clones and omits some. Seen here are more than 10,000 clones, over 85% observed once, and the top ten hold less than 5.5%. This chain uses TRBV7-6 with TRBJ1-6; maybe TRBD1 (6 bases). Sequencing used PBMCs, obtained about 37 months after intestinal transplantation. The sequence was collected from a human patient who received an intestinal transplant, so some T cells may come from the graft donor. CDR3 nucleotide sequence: TGTGCCAGCAGCTTAAAGGGGGGAGGTTCACCCCTCCACTTT. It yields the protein CASSLKGGGSPLHF. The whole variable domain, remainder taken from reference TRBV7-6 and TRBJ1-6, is GAGVSQSPRYKVTKRGQDVALRCDPISGHVSLYWYRQALGQGPEFLTYFNYEAQQDKSGLPNDRFSAERPEGSISTLTIQRTEQRDSAMYRCASSLKGGGSPLHFGNGTRLTVT.